This passage covers 16 T cell receptor beta chains from one sample sequenced in a study of cytomegalovirus exposure and HLA in healthy donors. TCRdb's copy holds only in-frame clones and misses some; the assay was immunoSEQ multiplex PCR. The sample contains about 260,000 clones, about 90% of which appear only once. The source material was PBMCs. These TCRs come from a woman younger than 45 in good health and CMV-seronegative.

The rearrangement joins TRBV19 to TRBJ2-7; TRBD2 matches at 11 bases. The CDR3 covers 16 residues. The germline gives CDR1 LNHDA, CDR2 SQIVND (reference sequence). J gave up 1 base and V 4 bases, and 6 bases lay outside the gene matches. DNA for the CDR3: TGTGCCAGTAGTAAATACCTAGCGGGAGGTTCCTACGAGCAGTACTTC. This translates into CASSKYLAGGSYEQYF.

The rearrangement joins TRBV7-6 to TRBJ2-1, with D perhaps matching TRBD2 (5 bases). V gave up 8 bases and J gave up 4 bases, with 21 bases separating them. CDR3 length equals 16 residues. The germline gives CDR1 SGHVS, CDR2 FNYEAQ. In DNA, the CDR3 is TGTGCCAGCTCTCACCGTACACTAGGCCTTTACAATGAGCAGTTCTTC. It codes for CASSHRTLGLYNEQFF.

The genes are TRBV28 and TRBJ2-7, with 8 nucleotides matching TRBD1. The V and J ends lost 3 bases and 3 bases, in that order; junction bases with no gene match: 10. The germline CDR1 and CDR2 sequences are MDHEN and SYDVKM. The CDR3 runs to 16 residues. CDR3 bases: TGTGCCAGCAGTTTCTGGTCTAGGACAGGGTTCTACGAGCAGTACTTC. Translating it yields CASSFWSRTGFYEQYF.

V and J are TRBV7-6 and TRBJ2-7; 10 bases are shared with TRBD1. The germline gives CDR1 SGHVS, CDR2 FNYEAQ. This CDR3 region has 16 residues. With V trimmed by 1 base and J by 5 bases, 8 bases remained unmatched. The CDR3, as DNA: TGTGCCAGCAGCTTAGGGACAGGGGGTAGGAACAACGAGCAGTACTTC. Its protein product is CASSLGTGGRNNEQYF.

The chain joins TRBV6-5 to TRBJ1-1; D gene unclear. CDR1 MNHEY and CDR2 SVGAGI come from the germline V gene. The CDR3 is 13 residues long. V was cut by 2 bases and J by 3 bases, with 7 bases left in between. DNA for the CDR3: TGTGCCAGCAGTTACAGGGTTGACACTGAAGCTTTCTTT. As protein: CASSYRVDTEAFF.

The chain couples TRBV19 to TRBJ2-7; D is ambiguous. Trimming took off 3 bases at V and 3 bases at J, with 12 bases between the two ends. There are 14 residues in the CDR3. Germline V gene sequence: CDR1 LNHDA, CDR2 SQIVND (reference sequence). The CDR3 nucleotides read TGTGCCAGTAGTATTAAGGTGCCGGGCTACGAGCAGTACTTC. Translated: CASSIKVPGYEQYF.

This clone was seen ten or more times. The chain has TRBV5-1 and TRBJ2-1; TRBD1 matches 7 bases. This CDR3 is built from 17 residues. J lost 1 base, V lost 3 bases, and 10 bases had no gene match. CDR1 is SGHRS, CDR2 YFSETQ, per germline. CDR3 sequence: CASSYQSGQISYNEQFF. In nucleotides, the CDR3 is TGCGCCAGCAGCTACCAATCGGGACAGATTTCCTACAATGAGCAGTTCTTC. The full variable domain, completed using reference TRBV5-1 and TRBJ2-1, is KAGVTQTPRYLIKTRGQQVTLSCSPISGHRSVSWYQQTPGQGLQFLFEYFSETQRNKGNFPGRFSGRQFSNSRSEMNVSTLELGDSALYLCASSYQSGQISYNEQFFGPGTRLTVL.

The chain uses TRBV14 and TRBJ1-1; TRBD1 might be the D (6 bases). Germline CDR1 and CDR2: SGHDN and FVKESK. With 3 bases removed from V and 6 bases from J, the gap between germline ends came to 14 bases. The CDR3 loop spans 14 amino acids. The CDR3 DNA reads TGTGCCAGCAGCCAGACGGGAGGGGGACCTGAAGCTTTCTTT. It codes for CASSQTGGGPEAFF.

The V call is TRBV29-1, the J call TRBJ2-2; D is undetermined. The length of the CDR3 is 14 residues. V lost 4 bases and J lost 4, with 13 bases in between. CDR1 SQVTM and CDR2 ANQGSEA come from the germline V gene. The CDR3 region is CSVALNPPTGELFF. The CDR3 DNA sequence: TGCAGCGTTGCCTTGAACCCTCCCACCGGGGAGCTGTTTTTT.

The V and J genes are TRBV6-6 and TRBJ1-2, with D perhaps matching TRBD1 (5 bases). CDR1 is MNHNY and CDR2 is SVGAGI in the germline V gene (reference sequence). The CDR3 spans 12 residues. The V end was cut by 10 bases, the J end by 5 bases, with 14 bases between. The chain's CDR3 is CATDGTLYGYTF. The CDR3 nucleotides are TGTGCCACCGACGGGACCTTATATGGCTACACCTTC.

The chain recombines TRBV5-5 with TRBJ2-7; either TRBD1 or TRBD2 may supply D (6 bases each). The CDR3 contains 14 residues. Trimming stripped 0 bases from V and 3 bases from J, with 10 bases between. Germline loops: CDR1 SGHKS, CDR2 YYEKEE (reference sequence). CDR3 DNA sequence: TGTGCCAGCAGCTTGGCCGGGGGCCTCTACGAGCAGTACTTC. It yields the protein CASSLAGGLYEQYF. Drawing the rest from reference TRBV5-5 and TRBJ2-7, the complete variable domain is DAGVTQSPTHLIKTRGQQVTLRCSPISGHKSVSWYQQVLGQGPQFIFQYYEKEERGRGNFPDRFSARQFPNYSSELNVNALLLGDSALYLCASSLAGGLYEQYFGPGTRLTVT.

The rearrangement joins TRBV10-3 to TRBJ2-2; no reliable D call. The V and J ends lost 4 bases and 2 bases respectively, with 14 bases between them. Germline V lookup: CDR1 ENHRY, CDR2 SYGVKD. The CDR3 contains 16 residues. The CDR3 coding sequence is TGTGCCATCAGTGCAGACCATCGTTATAACACCGGGGAGCTGTTTTTT. This sequence encodes CAISADHRYNTGELFF.

The chain uses TRBV27 and TRBJ2-1; D gene ambiguous. CDR3 length equals 15 residues. Per the germline V gene, CDR1 is MNHEY and CDR2 is SMNVEV (reference sequence). Between the trimmed V and J ends, which lost 2 bases and 0 bases, there was a span of 8 bases. The CDR3 loop reads CASSLDGNSYNEQFF. The CDR3, as DNA: TGTGCCAGCAGTTTAGACGGTAACTCCTACAATGAGCAGTTCTTC.

The chain couples TRBV4-3 to TRBJ2-1, with D unresolved. The germline V gene encodes CDR1 LGHNA and CDR2 YSLEER. The CDR3 is 18 residues long. The germline V and J ends were trimmed by 3 bases and 0 bases, with 18 bases remaining between them. Written as DNA, the CDR3 is TGCGCCAGCAGCCAGGCATACGGCCGCGGCAGCTCCTACAATGAGCAGTTCTTC. Amino acid sequence: CASSQAYGRGSSYNEQFF.

This sequence joins TRBV10-3 and TRBJ1-1; no clear D gene. Looked up from germline, CDR1 is ENHRY and CDR2 is SYGVKD. This CDR3 is built from 13 residues. Trimming left V 5 bases short and J 1 base short, with 8 bases between. This chain's CDR3 is CAISTAGNTEAFF. In nucleotides, the CDR3 is TGTGCCATCAGTACAGCGGGGAACACTGAAGCTTTCTTT.

The chain links TRBV9 to TRBJ2-1, with D perhaps matching TRBD2 (5 bases). V lost 2 bases and J 7 bases, leaving 13 bases between the germline ends. This CDR3 spans 14 amino acids. Germline values: CDR1 SGDLS, CDR2 YYNGEE. For the CDR3, the DNA is TGTGCCAGCAGCGTTGGGAGTGTGGGGAATGAGCAGTTCTTC. Translating gives CASSVGSVGNEQFF.